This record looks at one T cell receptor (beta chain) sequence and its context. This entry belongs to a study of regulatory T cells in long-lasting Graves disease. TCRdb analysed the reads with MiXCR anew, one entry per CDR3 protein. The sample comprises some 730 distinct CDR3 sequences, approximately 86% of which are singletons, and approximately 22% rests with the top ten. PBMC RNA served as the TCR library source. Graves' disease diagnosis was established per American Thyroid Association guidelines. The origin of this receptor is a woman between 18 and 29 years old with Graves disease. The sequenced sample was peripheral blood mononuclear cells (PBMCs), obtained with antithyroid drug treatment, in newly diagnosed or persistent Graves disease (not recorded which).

In DNA form, the CDR3 reads TGTGCCAGTAGTATTGGGCATCGAGGCTACACCTTC. Protein sequence: CASSIGHRGYTF. The rearrangement joins TRBV19 to TRBJ1-2; D remains unclear. The CDR3 loop spans 12 amino acids. Trimming left V 3 bases short and J 8 bases short, with 10 bases between. Germline CDR1 and CDR2: LNHDA and SQIVND (reference sequence).